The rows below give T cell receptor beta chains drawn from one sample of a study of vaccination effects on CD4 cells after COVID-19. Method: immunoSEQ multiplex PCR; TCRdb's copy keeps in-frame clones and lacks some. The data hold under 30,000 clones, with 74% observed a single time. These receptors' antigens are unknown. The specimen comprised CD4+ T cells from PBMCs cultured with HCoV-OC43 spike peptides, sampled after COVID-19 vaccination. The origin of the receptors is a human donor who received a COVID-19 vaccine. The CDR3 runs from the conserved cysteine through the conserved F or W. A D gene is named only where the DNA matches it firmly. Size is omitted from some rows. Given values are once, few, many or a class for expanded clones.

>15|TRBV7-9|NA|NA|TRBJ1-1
CASSLVDILNTEAFF
TGTGCCAGCAGCTTGGTGGACATCTTGAACACTGAAGCTTTCTTT
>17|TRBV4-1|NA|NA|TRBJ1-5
CASSQDRSFSFNQPQHF
TGCGCCAGCAGCCAAGATCGGTCCTTTTCTTTCAATCAGCCCCAGCATTTT
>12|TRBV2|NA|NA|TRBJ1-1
CASKRATTEAFF
TGTGCCAGCAAGCGGGCGACCACTGAAGCTTTCTTT
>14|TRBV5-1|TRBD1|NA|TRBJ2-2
CASGTDANTGELFF
TGCGCCAGCGGGACAGACGCGAACACCGGGGAGCTGTTTTTT
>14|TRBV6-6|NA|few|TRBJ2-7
CASSSSTASYEQYF
TGTGCCAGCAGCTCCTCGACGGCCTCCTACGAGCAGTACTTC
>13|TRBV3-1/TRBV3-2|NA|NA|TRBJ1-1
CASSQEVPNEAFF
TGTGCCAGCAGCCAAGAAGTCCCAAATGAAGCTTTCTTT
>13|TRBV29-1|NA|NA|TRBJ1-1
CSVENGMNTEAFF
TGCAGCGTTGAAAACGGTATGAACACTGAAGCTTTCTTT
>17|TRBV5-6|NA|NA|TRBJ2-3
CASTLLSSRDDTDTQYF
TGTGCCAGCACCCTACTTTCCTCGCGGGATGACACAGATACGCAGTATTTT
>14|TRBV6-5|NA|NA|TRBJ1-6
CASFKNRHNSPLHF
TGTGCCAGCTTCAAAAACAGGCATAATTCACCCCTCCACTTT
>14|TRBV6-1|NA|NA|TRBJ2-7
CASSEGESSYEQYF
TGTGCCAGCAGTGAGGGAGAGAGTTCCTACGAGCAGTACTTC
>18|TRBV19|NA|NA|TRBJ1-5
CASSRAWEPRGSNQPQHF
TGTGCCAGTAGTCGTGCTTGGGAACCCAGAGGAAGCAATCAGCCCCAGCATTTT
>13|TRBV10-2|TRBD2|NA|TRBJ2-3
CASGRGYTDTQYF
TGCGCCAGCGGGAGGGGCTACACAGATACGCAGTATTTT
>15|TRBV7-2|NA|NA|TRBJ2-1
CASSLSEGAYNEQFF
TGTGCCAGCAGCTTATCGGAGGGCGCCTACAATGAGCAGTTCTTC
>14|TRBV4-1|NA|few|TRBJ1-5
CASSHLLSNQPQHF
TGCGCCAGCAGCCATCTCTTGAGCAATCAGCCCCAGCATTTT
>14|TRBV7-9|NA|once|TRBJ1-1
CASSLDPLSTEAFF
TGTGCCAGCAGCCTGGACCCTCTGAGCACTGAAGCTTTCTTT